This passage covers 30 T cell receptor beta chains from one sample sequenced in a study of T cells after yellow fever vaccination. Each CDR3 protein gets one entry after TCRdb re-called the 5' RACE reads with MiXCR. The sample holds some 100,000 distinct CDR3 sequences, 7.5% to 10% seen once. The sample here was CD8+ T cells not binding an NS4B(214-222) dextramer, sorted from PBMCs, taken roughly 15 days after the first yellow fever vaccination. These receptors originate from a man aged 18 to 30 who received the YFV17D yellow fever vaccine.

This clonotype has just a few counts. The CDR3 DNA follows: TGTGCCAGCAGTTGGACAACCACTGAAGCTTTCTTT. It is translated as CASSWTTTEAFF. The gene calls are TRBV12-3 or TRBV12-4 and TRBJ1-1; D might be TRBD1 (5 bases). The CDR3 totals 12 residues. V was shortened by 4 bases and J by 4 bases, with 7 bases between the two germline ends.

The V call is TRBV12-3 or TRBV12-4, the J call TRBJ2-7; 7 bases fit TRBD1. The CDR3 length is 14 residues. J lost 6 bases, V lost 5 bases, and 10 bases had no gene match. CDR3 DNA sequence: TGTGCCAGCAGTCCATACCGACAGGGTGGCGAGCAGTACTTC. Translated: CASSPYRQGGEQYF.

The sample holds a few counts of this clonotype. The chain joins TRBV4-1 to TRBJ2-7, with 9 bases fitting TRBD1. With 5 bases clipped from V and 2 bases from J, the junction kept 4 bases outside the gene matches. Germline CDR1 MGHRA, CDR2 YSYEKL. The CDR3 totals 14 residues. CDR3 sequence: CASSYGTGPYEQYF. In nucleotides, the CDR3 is TGCGCCAGCAGCTACGGGACAGGGCCCTACGAGCAGTACTTC.

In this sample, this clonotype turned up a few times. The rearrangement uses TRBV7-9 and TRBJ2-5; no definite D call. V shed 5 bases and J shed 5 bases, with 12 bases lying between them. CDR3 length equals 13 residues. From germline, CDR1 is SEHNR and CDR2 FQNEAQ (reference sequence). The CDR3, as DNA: TGTGCCAGCAGCCGTTCGGAGCCCGAGACCCAGTACTTC. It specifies CASSRSEPETQYF.

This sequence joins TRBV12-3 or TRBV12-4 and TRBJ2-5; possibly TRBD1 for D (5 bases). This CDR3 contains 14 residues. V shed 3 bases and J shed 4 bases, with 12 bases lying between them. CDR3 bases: TGTGCCAGCAGTTTTCTCCCAGGGTTAGAGACCCAGTACTTC. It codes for CASSFLPGLETQYF.

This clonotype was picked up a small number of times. CDR3 DNA sequence: TGTGCCAGCAGTGACGACAGAGGAGTGCAGACCCAGTACTTC. Its protein is CASSDDRGVQTQYF. The chain uses TRBV12-3 or TRBV12-4 and TRBJ2-5; D may be TRBD1 (5 bases). CDR3 length equals 14 residues. V gave up 5 bases and J gave up 6 bases, with 16 bases separating them.

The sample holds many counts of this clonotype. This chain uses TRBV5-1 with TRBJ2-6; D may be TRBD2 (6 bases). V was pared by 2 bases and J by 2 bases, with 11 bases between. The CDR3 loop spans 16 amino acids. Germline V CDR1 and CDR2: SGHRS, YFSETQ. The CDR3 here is CASSLGWGAGANVLTF. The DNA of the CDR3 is TGCGCCAGCAGCTTAGGATGGGGGGCTGGGGCCAACGTCCTGACTTTC.

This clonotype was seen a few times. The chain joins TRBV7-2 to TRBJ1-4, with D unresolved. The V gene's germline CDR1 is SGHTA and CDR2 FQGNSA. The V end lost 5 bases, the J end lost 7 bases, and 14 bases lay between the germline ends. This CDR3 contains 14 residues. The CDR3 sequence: CASSPSTSSEKLFF. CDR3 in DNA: TGTGCCAGCAGCCCATCTACCAGCAGTGAAAAACTGTTTTTT.

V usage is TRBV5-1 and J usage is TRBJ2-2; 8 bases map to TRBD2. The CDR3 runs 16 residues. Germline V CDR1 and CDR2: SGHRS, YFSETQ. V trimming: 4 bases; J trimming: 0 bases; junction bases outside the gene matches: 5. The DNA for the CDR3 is TGCGCCAGCAGCGGCTTAGCGGGGCCGAACACCGGGGAGCTGTTTTTT. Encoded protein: CASSGLAGPNTGELFF. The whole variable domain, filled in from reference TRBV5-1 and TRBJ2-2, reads KAGVTQTPRYLIKTRGQQVTLSCSPISGHRSVSWYQQTPGQGLQFLFEYFSETQRNKGNFPGRFSGRQFSNSRSEMNVSTLELGDSALYLCASSGLAGPNTGELFFGEGSRLTVL.

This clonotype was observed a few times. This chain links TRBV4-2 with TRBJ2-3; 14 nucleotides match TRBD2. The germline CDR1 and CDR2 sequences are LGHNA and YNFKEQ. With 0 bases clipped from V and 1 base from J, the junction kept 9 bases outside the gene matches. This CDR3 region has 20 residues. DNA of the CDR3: TGTGCCAGCAGCCAAGATCTGGGACTAGCGGGGGTTTCCGGCACAGATACGCAGTATTTT. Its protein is CASSQDLGLAGVSGTDTQYF.

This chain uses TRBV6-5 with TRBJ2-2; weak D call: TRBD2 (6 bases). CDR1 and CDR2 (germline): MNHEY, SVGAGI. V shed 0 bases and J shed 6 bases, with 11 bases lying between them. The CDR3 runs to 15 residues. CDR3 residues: CASSYSGLIPGELFF. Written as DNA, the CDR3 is TGTGCCAGCAGTTACTCGGGACTGATTCCCGGGGAGCTGTTTTTT.

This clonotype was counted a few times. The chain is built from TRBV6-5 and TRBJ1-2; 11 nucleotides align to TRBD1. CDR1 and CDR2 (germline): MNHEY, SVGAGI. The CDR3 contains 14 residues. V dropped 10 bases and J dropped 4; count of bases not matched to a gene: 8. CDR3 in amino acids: CATTGQGVVYGYTF. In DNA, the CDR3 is TGTGCCACTACGGGACAGGGGGTCGTCTATGGCTACACCTTC.

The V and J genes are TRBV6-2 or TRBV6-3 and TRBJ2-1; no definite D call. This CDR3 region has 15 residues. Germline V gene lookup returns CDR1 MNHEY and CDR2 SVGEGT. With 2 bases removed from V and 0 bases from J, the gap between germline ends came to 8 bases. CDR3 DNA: TGTGCCAGCAGTTACGGATGGAGCTCCTACAATGAGCAGTTCTTC. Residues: CASSYGWSSYNEQFF.

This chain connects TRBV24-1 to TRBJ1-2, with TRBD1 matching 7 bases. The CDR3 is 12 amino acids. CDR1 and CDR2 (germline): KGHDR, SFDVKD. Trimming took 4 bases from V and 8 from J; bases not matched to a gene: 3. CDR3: CATSDGTEGYTF. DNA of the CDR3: TGTGCCACCAGTGACGGGACAGAGGGCTACACCTTC.

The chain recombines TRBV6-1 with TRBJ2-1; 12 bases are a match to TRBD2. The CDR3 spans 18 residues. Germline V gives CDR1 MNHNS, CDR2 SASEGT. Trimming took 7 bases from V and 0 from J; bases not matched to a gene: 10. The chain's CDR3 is CASTRALAGGSSYNEQFF. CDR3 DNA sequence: TGTGCCAGCACCCGGGCACTAGCGGGGGGAAGCTCCTACAATGAGCAGTTCTTC.

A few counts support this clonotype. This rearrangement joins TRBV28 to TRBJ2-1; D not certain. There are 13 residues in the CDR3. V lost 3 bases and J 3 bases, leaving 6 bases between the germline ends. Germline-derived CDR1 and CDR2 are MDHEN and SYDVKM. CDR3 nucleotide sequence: TGTGCCAGCAGTTTCGAGCACTACAATGAGCAGTTCTTC. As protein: CASSFEHYNEQFF.

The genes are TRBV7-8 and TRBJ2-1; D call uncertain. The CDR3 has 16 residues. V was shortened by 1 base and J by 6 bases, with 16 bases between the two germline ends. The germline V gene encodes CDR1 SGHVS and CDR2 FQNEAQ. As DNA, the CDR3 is TGTGCCAGCAGCTTAGAGGAGTGGTTCCTTGCCAATGAGCAGTTCTTC. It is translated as CASSLEEWFLANEQFF.

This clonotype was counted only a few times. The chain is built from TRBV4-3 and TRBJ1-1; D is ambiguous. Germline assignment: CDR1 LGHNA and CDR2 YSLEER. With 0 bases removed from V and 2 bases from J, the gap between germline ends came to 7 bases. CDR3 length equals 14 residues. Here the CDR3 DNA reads TGCGCCAGCAGCCAAGATCTTAGTAACACTGAAGCTTTCTTT. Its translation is CASSQDLSNTEAFF.

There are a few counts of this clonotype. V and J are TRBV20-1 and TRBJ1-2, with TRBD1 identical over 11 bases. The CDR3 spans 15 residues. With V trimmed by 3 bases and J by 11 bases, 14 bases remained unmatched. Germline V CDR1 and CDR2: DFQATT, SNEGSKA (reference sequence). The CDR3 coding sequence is TGCAGTGCTAGGGGTGGTGGACAGGGGGCCCCGAGGTACACCTTC. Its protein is CSARGGGQGAPRYTF.

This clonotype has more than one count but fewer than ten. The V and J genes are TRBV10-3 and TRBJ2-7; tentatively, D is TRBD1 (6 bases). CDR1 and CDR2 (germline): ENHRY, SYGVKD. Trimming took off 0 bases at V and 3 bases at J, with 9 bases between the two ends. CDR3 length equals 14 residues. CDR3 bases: TGTGCCATCAGTGAGTCCGGCAGGGGCTACGAGCAGTACGTC. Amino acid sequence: CAISESGRGYEQYV.

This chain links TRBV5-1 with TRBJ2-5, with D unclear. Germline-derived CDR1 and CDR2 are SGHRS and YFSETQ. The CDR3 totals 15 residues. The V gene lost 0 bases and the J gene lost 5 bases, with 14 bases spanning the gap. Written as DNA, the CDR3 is TGCGCCAGCAGCTTGGCCTCCGGACCGTGGGAGACCCAGTACTTC. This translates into CASSLASGPWETQYF.

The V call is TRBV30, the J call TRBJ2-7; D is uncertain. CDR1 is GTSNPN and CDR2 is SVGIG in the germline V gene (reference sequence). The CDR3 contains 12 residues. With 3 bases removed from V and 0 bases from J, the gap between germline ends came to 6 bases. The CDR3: CAWRVSSYEQYF. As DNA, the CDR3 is TGTGCCTGGAGGGTTAGCTCCTACGAGCAGTACTTC.

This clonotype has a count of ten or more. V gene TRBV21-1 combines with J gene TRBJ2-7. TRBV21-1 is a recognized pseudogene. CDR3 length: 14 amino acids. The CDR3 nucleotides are TGTGCCAGCAGCAAGGACGAGGGCTCCTACGAGCAGTACTTC. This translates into CASSKDEGSYEQYF.

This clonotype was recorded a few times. CDR3 nucleotides: TGTGCCAGCAGCCAAGATCTGGGCAGGGGATTAGGCAATGAGCAGTTCTTC. Its translation is CASSQDLGRGLGNEQFF. V and J are TRBV3-1 and TRBJ2-1, with D perhaps matching TRBD1 (6 bases). Trimming stripped 0 bases from V and 6 bases from J, with 18 bases between. The CDR3 covers 17 residues. Germline assignment: CDR1 LGHDT and CDR2 YNNKEL (reference sequence).

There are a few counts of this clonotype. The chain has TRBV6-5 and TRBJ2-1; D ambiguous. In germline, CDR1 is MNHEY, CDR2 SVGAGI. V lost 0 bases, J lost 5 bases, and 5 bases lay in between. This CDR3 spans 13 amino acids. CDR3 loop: CASSYSSNNEQFF. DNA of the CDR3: TGTGCCAGCAGTTACTCGAGTAACAATGAGCAGTTCTTC.

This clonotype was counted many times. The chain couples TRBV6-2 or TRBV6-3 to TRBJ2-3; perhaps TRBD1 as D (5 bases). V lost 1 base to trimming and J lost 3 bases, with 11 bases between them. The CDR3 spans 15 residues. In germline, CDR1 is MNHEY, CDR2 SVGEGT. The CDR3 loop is CASSYWSSGTDTQYF. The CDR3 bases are TGTGCCAGCAGTTACTGGAGCTCAGGGACAGATACGCAGTATTTT.

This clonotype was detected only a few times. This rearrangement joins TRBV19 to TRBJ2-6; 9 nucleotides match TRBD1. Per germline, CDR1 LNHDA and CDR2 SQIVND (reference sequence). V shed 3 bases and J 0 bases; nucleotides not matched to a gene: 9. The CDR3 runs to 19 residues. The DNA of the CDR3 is TGTGCCAGTAGTATCCGACCGGGACAGGGATTCTCTGGGGCCAACGTCCTGACTTTC. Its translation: CASSIRPGQGFSGANVLTF.

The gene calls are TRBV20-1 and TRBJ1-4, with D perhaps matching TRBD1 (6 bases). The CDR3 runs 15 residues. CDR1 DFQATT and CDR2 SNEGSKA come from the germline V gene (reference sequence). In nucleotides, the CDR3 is TGCAGCGCGGTTCCCGACCGGGACACCCAGCGAAAACTGTTTTTT. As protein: CSAVPDRDTQRKLFF.

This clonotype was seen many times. CDR3 nucleotides: TGTGCCAGCAGTTTAAATCCAGCGGGGGGGCCAAATACGCAGTATTTT. This translates into CASSLNPAGGPNTQYF. This sequence joins TRBV27 and TRBJ2-3; 10 bases map to TRBD2. Trimming cost V 2 bases and J 7 bases; bases outside gene matches: 9. There are 16 residues in the CDR3. The germline V gene encodes CDR1 MNHEY and CDR2 SMNVEV (reference sequence).

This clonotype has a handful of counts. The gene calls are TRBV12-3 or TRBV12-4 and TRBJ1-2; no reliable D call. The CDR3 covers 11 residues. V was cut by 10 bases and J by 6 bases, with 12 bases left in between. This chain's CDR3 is CAIPSGDGYTF. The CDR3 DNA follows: TGTGCCATCCCGTCCGGGGATGGCTACACCTTC.